Here is one T cell receptor beta chain with its context. The antigen remains undetermined. Assay: immunoSEQ multiplex PCR; the TCRdb copy retains only in-frame clones and omits some. Among roughly 4,700 clones, roughly 77% were seen once, and the ten largest hold 6.1%. The data were taken from a study of chemoradiotherapy in HPV16-positive cancers. Study results and limitations: HPV-specific T cells were functionally defined from only a couple of HPV16-positive patients. Better recurrence-free survival went with HPV-responsive T-cell expansion in HPV16-positive patients.

Trimming cost V 5 bases and J 9 bases; bases outside gene matches: 10. Germline values: CDR1 MNHNY, CDR2 SVGAGI (reference sequence). The CDR3 is 13 amino acids. The sample in question was tumor tissue, obtained from a patient who underwent chemoradiotherapy. The chain has TRBV6-6 and TRBJ2-7; 7 bases fit TRBD2. The origin of this receptor is a human donor with HPV-associated anogenital cancer. The DNA of the CDR3 is TGTGCCAGCAGTCCCAGGGACTATCCTCGGCAGTACTTC. Translating it yields CASSPRDYPRQYF.